This TCR beta chain was retrieved from a study of blood T cell repertoires in COVID-19. About the study: There were acute and convalescent COVID-19 samples, and they came from the United States, Italy and Spain. Sources were T cells, B-cell-depleted T cells, or PBMCs; the material itself was cDNA or gDNA.

This CDR3 is 13 amino acids long. The germline V gene has CDR1 GTSNPN and CDR2 SVGIG (reference sequence). J lost 4 bases, V lost 3 bases, and 6 bases had no gene match. In the authors' methods: Counts of nucleated cells, estimated from reference gene primer amplification, were obtained. Measured with immunoSEQ multiplex PCR; TCRdb has only the in-frame clones, and not every one. V and J calls and clone size are those listed in that table; D and trimming were worked out from the DNA. The sample has more than 100,000 clones; roughly 89% are singletons. The sample taken for sequencing was peripheral blood. The TCR was taken from a man over 45 with active or convalescent COVID-19. This chain connects TRBV30 to TRBJ2-7; 7 nucleotides line up with TRBD2. This CDR3 is CAWRSERGYEQYF. In DNA, the CDR3 is TGTGCCTGGAGGTCAGAGCGGGGTTACGAGCAGTACTTC.